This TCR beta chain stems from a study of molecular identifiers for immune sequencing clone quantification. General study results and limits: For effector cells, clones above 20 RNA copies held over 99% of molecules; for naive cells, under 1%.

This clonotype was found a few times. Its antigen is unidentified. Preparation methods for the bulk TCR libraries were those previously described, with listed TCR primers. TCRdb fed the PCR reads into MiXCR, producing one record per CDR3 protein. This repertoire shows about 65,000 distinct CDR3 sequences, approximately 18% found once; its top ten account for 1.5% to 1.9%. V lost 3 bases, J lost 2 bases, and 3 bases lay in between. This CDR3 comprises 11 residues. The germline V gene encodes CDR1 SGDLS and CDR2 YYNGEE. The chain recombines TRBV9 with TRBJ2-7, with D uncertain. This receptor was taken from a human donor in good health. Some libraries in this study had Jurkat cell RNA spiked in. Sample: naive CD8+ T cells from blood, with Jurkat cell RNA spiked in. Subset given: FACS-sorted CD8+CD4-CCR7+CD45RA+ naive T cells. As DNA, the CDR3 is TGTGCCAGCAGCGAGGCCTACGAGCAGTACTTC. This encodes CASSEAYEQYF.